This T cell receptor (beta chain) originates from a study of cytomegalovirus exposure and HLA in healthy donors. This CDR3 has 16 amino acids. The ends lost 6 bases at V and 4 bases at J; junction bases unmatched: 13. Germline-derived CDR1 and CDR2 are MDHEN and SYDVKM. Amplification used 60 Vbeta primers and 13 Jbeta primers. TCRdb's table, derived via immunoSEQ multiplex PCR, lists solely in-frame clones and lacks some. The table shows 100,000 to 150,000 clones, with over 60% occurring only once. This clone was seen a few times. Sequencing used PBMCs. V and J are TRBV28 and TRBJ1-2; 8 bases map to TRBD1. This TCR was recovered from a human donor in good health. Here the CDR3 reads CASSPTGAATPYGYTF. The DNA for the CDR3 is TGTGCCAGCAGCCCGACAGGGGCCGCTACACCCTATGGCTACACCTTC.